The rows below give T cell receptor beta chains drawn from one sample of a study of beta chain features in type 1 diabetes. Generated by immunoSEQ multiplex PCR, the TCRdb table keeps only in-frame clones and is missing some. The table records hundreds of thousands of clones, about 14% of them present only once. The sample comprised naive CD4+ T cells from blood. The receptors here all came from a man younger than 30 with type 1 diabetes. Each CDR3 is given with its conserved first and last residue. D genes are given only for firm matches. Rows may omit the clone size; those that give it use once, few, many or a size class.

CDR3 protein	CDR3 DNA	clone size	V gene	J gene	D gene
CASSPTGTSVYEQYF	TGTGCCAGCAGTCCCACCGGGACTAGCGTCTACGAGCAGTACTTC	NA	TRBV7-2	TRBJ2-7	TRBD2
CASSPGSRDMGEQFF	TGTGCCAGCAGCCCTGGGAGTCGGGATATGGGTGAGCAGTTCTTC	few	TRBV9	TRBJ2-1	NA
CASSQDSTPPPGEQFF	TGCGCCAGCAGCCAAGATTCGACTCCCCCCCCGGGTGAGCAGTTCTTC	once	TRBV4-1	TRBJ2-1	NA
CASSSPADTQYF	TGTGCCAGCTCATCGCCAGCAGATACGCAGTATTTT	NA	TRBV18	TRBJ2-3	NA
CASSLVGPQFF	TGTGCCAGCAGCTTAGTAGGACCTCAGTTCTTC	NA	TRBV7-2	TRBJ2-1	NA
CASSSDTLSYEQYF	TGTGCCAGTAGTTCGGACACCCTGTCCTACGAGCAGTACTTC	few	TRBV19	TRBJ2-7	NA
CASSEGHMDPHGYTF	TGTGCCAGCAGTGAGGGACATATGGATCCCCATGGCTACACCTTC	few	TRBV25-1	TRBJ1-2	NA
CATSSGGTDQETQYF	TGTGCCACCAGCAGCGGAGGGACAGATCAAGAGACCCAGTACTTC	NA	TRBV15	TRBJ2-5	NA
CASSTTGLETQYF	TGCGCCAGCAGCACGACAGGGTTGGAGACCCAGTACTTC	NA	TRBV5-1	TRBJ2-5	TRBD1
CASSSTGQGSNQPQHF	TGCGCCAGCAGCTCGACCGGACAGGGGAGCAATCAGCCCCAGCATTTT	few	TRBV5-1	TRBJ1-5	TRBD1
CASGLGHTDTQYF	TGTGCTAGTGGTTTGGGACACACAGATACGCAGTATTTT	few	TRBV12-5	TRBJ2-3	NA
CASSLGSGATDTQYF	TGTGCTAGCAGCCTCGGGAGTGGGGCCACAGATACGCAGTATTTT	few	TRBV7-7	TRBJ2-3	NA
CAWSFVSGELFF	TGTGCCTGGAGTTTTGTCTCCGGGGAGCTGTTTTTT	NA	TRBV30	TRBJ2-2	NA
CASSRQGDDGELFF	TGTGCCAGCAGCCGACAGGGGGATGACGGGGAGCTGTTTTTT	NA	TRBV7-8	TRBJ2-2	TRBD1
CASSANRGQGDYNEQFF	TGTGCCAGCAGTGCAAACCGGGGACAGGGGGACTACAATGAGCAGTTCTTC	NA	TRBV28	TRBJ2-1	TRBD1
CASSVDDRGGTGELFF	TGTGCCAGCAGTGTCGACGACAGGGGCGGCACCGGGGAGCTGTTTTTT	few	TRBV2	TRBJ2-2	TRBD1
CAIGTSTPEAFF	TGTGCCATTGGGACCTCAACCCCTGAAGCTTTCTTT	few	TRBV10-3	TRBJ1-1	NA
CASSLVTDTQYF	TGTGCCAGCAGCTTAGTTACAGATACGCAGTATTTT	few	TRBV11-2	TRBJ2-3	NA
CSPRGEGDTQYF	TGCAGCCCAAGAGGGGAAGGGGATACGCAGTATTTT	few	TRBV29-1	TRBJ2-3	NA
CASSLEYTEETQYF	TGTGCCAGCAGCTTGGAATACACAGAAGAGACCCAGTACTTC	few	TRBV7-2	TRBJ2-5	NA
CASSLQGQNEQFF	TGCGCCAGCAGCCTCCAAGGACAGAATGAGCAGTTCTTC	NA	TRBV5-1	TRBJ2-1	NA
CAWSFYYEQYF	TGTGCCTGGAGTTTCTATTACGAGCAGTACTTC	NA	TRBV30	TRBJ2-7	NA
CASSLADQETQYF	TGTGCCAGCAGCTTAGCGGACCAAGAGACCCAGTACTTC	few	TRBV11-2	TRBJ2-5	NA
CASSPGQGESRELFF	TGCGCCAGCAGCCCGGGACAGGGGGAATCACGGGAGCTGTTTTTT	few	TRBV5-1	TRBJ2-2	TRBD1
CASSLGGWQSPLHF	TGTGCCAGCAGTTTGGGTGGGTGGCAATCACCCCTCCACTTT	few	TRBV28	TRBJ1-6	NA
CASNTYAGSYTF	TGTGCCAGCAATACGTACGCTGGGAGCTACACCTTC	few	TRBV9	TRBJ1-2	NA
CSGGQENTEAFF	TGCAGCGGGGGACAGGAAAACACTGAAGCTTTCTTT	NA	TRBV29-1	TRBJ1-1	TRBD1
CASSVATREDTQYF	TGTGCCAGCAGCGTAGCTACTAGGGAAGATACGCAGTATTTT	NA	TRBV9	TRBJ2-3	NA
CASSLGQQDIQYF	TGTGCCAGCAGCTTGGGACAGCAGGACATTCAGTACTTC	NA	TRBV5-4	TRBJ2-4	NA
CASRQGTGNTIYF	TGTGCCAGCAGGCAGGGGACTGGAAACACCATATATTTT	few	TRBV27	TRBJ1-3	NA
CASSLAGGDNEQFF	TGCGCCAGCAGCTTGGCGGGGGGTGACAATGAGCAGTTCTTC	NA	TRBV5-1	TRBJ2-1	TRBD2
CASSEAFTANGNQPQHF	TGTGCCAGCAGTGAAGCTTTTACCGCTAACGGCAATCAGCCCCAGCATTTT	few	TRBV2	TRBJ1-5	NA
CASSLSVDTQYF	TGTGCCAGCAGCTTATCCGTAGATACGCAGTATTTT	NA	TRBV7-2	TRBJ2-3	NA
CASSLGDRISGANVLTF	TGTGCCAGCAGCTTAGGAGACAGGATCTCTGGGGCCAACGTCCTGACTTTC	NA	TRBV11-3	TRBJ2-6	NA
CASSPMAPGLANYGYTF	TGTGCCAGCAGTCCAATGGCCCCGGGGCTAGCTAACTATGGCTACACCTTC	few	TRBV27	TRBJ1-2	NA
CASSSPMGYNEQFF	TGTGCCAGCAGTTCCCCCATGGGGTACAATGAGCAGTTCTTC	NA	TRBV6-5	TRBJ2-1	NA